The T cell receptor beta chain described here comes from a study of blood T cell repertoires in COVID-19. Study as a whole: Samples of COVID-19 (acute and convalescent) were obtained from the United States, Italy and Spain. PBMCs, B-cell-depleted T cells, or T cells were the source of the cDNA or gDNA that made up the material.

CDR3 size: 13 residues. Germline CDR1 reads SGHTA; CDR2 reads FQGNSA. V lost 8 bases and J 7 bases, leaving 14 bases between the germline ends. In the source study's methods: For nucleated cells, counts were estimated from reference gene primer amplification. TCRdb keeps only in-frame clones here, not all; method: immunoSEQ multiplex PCR. V and J calls and clone size are as listed in that table; D and trimming were resolved from the DNA. The sample has about 78,000 clones, 86% seen once. Sequencing used peripheral blood. The receptor was derived from a woman aged 55-69 years with acute or convalescent COVID-19. The rearrangement links TRBV7-2 to TRBJ1-4, with D possibly being TRBD1 (6 bases). CDR3 sequence (DNA): TGTGCCAGCTCCACAGGGATGGGTGAAAAACTGTTTTTT. Amino acids: CASSTGMGEKLFF.